This T cell receptor beta chain is drawn from a study of vaccination and CD4 T cells after COVID-19. Across the study: The post-COVID sampling time was a median approximately 3.5 months after diagnosis, ranging from 35 to 161. The peptides that stimulated the cells were overlapping spike peptides from SARS-CoV-2, HCoV-NL63, HCoV-OC43 and HCoV-229E.

Germline V gene sequence: CDR1 LGHNA, CDR2 YSLEER. The CDR3 is 15 amino acids. Trimming cost V 4 bases and J 1 base; bases outside gene matches: 6. Treatment denoted: approximately nine-day PBMC culture with coronavirus spike peptide pools or control peptides (ViraFEST assay). ViraFEST expanded antigen-specific T cells with peptide pools, then sequenced TCRs. Positive PCR results dated from March to December 2020, before the US Alpha, Beta and Delta variants. On this clonotype itself: Its antigen is currently unknown.

Sequence data for DNA of cultured CD4+ T cells were generated by the Oncomine TCR Beta short-read assay. TCRdb passed the PCR reads through MiXCR, listing each CDR3 protein once. The repertoire holds approximately 9,000 distinct CDR3 sequences, with about 52% as singletons. This clonotype originated in a human donor who had recovered from COVID-19. Sequenced sample: CD4+ T cells from blood, cultured in vitro. This sequence joins TRBV4-3 and TRBJ1-1; 7 bases match TRBD1. The CDR3 reads CASSLGTAENTEAFF. The CDR3, as DNA: TGCGCCAGCAGCCTCGGGACAGCGGAGAACACTGAAGCTTTCTTT.